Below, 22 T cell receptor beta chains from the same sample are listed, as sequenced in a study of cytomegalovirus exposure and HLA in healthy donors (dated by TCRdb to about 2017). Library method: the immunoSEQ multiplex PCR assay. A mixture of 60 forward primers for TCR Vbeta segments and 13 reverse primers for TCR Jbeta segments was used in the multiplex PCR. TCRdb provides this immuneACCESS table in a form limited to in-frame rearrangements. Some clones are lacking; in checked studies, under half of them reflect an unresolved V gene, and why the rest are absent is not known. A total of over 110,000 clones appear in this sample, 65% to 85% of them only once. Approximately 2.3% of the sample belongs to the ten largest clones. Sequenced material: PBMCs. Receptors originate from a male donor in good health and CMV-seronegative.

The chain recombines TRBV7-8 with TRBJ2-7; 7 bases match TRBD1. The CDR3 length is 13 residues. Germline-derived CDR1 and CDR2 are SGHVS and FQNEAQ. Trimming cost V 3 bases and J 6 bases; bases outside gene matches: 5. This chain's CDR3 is CASSFWTGGEQYF. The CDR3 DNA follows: TGTGCCAGCAGCTTCTGGACAGGCGGCGAGCAGTACTTC.

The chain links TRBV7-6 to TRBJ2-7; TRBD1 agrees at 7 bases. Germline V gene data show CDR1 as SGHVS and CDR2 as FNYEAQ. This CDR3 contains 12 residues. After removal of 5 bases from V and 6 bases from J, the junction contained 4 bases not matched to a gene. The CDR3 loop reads CASSTTGLEQYF. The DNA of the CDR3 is TGTGCCAGCAGCACGACAGGGCTCGAGCAGTACTTC.

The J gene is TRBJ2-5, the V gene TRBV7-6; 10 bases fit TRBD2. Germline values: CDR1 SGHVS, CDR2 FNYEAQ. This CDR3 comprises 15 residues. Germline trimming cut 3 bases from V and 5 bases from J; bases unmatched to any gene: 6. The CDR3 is CASSFLAGEWETQYF. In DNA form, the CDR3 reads TGTGCCAGCAGCTTCCTAGCGGGAGAATGGGAGACCCAGTACTTC.

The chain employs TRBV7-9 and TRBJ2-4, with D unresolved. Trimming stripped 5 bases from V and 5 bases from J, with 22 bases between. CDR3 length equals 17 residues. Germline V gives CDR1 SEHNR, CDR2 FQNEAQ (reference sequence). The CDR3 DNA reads TGTGCCAGCAGCACCTCCTTTAGTGAGTTGGGCGAAAACATTCAGTACTTC. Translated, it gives CASSTSFSELGENIQYF.

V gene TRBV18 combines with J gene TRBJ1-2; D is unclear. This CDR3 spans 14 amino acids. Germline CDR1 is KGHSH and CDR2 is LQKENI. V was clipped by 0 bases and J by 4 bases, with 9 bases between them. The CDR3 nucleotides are TGTGCCAGCTCACCACCGGCAGACATCTATGGCTACACCTTC. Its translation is CASSPPADIYGYTF.

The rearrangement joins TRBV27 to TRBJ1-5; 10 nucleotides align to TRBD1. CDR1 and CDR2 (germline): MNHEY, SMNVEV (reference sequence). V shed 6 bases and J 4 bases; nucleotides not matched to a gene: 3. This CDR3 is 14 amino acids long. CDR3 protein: CASRTGGGNQPQHF. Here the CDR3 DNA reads TGTGCCAGCAGGACAGGGGGCGGTAATCAGCCCCAGCATTTT.

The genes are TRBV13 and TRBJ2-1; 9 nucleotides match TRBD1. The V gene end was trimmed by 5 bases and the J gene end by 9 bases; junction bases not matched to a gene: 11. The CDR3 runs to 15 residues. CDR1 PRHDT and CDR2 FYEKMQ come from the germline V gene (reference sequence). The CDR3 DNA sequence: TGTGCCAGCAGCCCCAACAGGGGGCACAATGGTGAGCAGTTCTTC. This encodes CASSPNRGHNGEQFF.

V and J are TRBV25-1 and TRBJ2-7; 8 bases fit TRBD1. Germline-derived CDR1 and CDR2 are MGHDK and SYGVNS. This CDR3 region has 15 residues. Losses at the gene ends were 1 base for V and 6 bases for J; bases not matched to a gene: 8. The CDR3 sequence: CASSEWTGWEAEQYF. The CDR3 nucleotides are TGTGCCAGCAGTGAATGGACAGGGTGGGAGGCCGAGCAGTACTTC.

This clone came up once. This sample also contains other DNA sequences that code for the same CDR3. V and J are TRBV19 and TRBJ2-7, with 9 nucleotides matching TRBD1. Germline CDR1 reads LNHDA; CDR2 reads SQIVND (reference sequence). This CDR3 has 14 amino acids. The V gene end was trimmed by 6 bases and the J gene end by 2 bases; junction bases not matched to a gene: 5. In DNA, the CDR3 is TGTGCCAGTAGCCCCGGGACAGGGCCCTACGAGCAGTACTTC. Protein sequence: CASSPGTGPYEQYF.

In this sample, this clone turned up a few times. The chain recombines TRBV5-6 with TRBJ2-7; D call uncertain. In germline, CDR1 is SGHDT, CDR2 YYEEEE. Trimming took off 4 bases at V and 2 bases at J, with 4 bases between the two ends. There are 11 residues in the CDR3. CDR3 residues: CASSATYEQYF. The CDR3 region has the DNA TGTGCCAGCAGCGCTACCTACGAGCAGTACTTC.

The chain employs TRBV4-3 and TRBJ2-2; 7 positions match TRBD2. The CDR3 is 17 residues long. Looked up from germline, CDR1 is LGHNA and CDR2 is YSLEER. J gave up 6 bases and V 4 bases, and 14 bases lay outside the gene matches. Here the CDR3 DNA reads TGCGCCAGCAGCCCCATGGGGGGAGGGAGCGTCGCCGGGGAGCTGTTTTTT. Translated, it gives CASSPMGGGSVAGELFF.

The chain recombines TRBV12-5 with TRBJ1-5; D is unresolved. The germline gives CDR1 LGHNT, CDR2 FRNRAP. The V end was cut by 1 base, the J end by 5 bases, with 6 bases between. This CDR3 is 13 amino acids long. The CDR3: CASGLDGDQPQHF. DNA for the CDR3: TGTGCTAGTGGTTTGGACGGGGATCAGCCCCAGCATTTT.

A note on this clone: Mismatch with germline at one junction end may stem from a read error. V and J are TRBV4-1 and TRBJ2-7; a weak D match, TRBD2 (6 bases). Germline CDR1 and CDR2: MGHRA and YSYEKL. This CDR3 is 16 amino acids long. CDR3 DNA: TGCGCCAGCAGCCAAGCTACCGGGGGTCCTTACTACGAGCGGTACTTC. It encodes CASSQATGGPYYERYF.

The CDR3, as DNA: TGTGCCAGCAGTCCCGGACTAGCGGGAGTGGAGACCCAGTACTTC. This codes for CASSPGLAGVETQYF. This chain connects TRBV2 to TRBJ2-5; 13 bases map to TRBD2. V gave up 5 bases and J gave up 5 bases; unmatched junction bases: 5. The CDR3 spans 15 residues. Per the germline V gene, CDR1 is SNHLY and CDR2 is FYNNEI.

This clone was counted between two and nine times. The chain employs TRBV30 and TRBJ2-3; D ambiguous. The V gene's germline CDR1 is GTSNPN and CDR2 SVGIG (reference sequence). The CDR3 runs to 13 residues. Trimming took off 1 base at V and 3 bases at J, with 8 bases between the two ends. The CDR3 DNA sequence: TGTGCCTGGAGTGGTGTCGGGACAGATACGCAGTATTTT. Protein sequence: CAWSGVGTDTQYF.

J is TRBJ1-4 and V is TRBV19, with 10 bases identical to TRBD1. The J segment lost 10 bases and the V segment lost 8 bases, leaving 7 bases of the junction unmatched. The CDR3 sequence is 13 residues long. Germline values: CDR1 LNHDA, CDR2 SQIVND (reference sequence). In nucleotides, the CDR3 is TGTGCCAGTTCCCGGACAGGGGGAGGAAAACTGTTTTTT. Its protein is CASSRTGGGKLFF.

CDR3 nucleotide sequence: TGTGCCAGCAGCACGGGACTAGCGGCCACAGATACGCAGTATTTT. It yields the protein CASSTGLAATDTQYF. The chain combines TRBV7-9 with TRBJ2-3, with TRBD2 matching 11 bases. Per the germline V gene, CDR1 is SEHNR and CDR2 is FQNEAQ (reference sequence). V gave up 5 bases and J gave up 2 bases; unmatched junction bases: 3. This CDR3 has 15 amino acids.

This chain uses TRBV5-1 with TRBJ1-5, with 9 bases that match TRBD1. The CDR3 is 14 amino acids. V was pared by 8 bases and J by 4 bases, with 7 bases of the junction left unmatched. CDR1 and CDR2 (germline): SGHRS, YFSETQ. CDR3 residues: CASKAGQGNQPQHF. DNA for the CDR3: TGCGCCAGTAAAGCCGGACAGGGGAATCAGCCCCAGCATTTT.

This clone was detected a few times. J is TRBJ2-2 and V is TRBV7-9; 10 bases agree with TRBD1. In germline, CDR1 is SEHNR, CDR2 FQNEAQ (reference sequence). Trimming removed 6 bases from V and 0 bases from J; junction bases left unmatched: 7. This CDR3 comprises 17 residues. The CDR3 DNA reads TGTGCCAGCAGTTCCGGGACAGGGGCCTCGAACACCGGGGAGCTGTTTTTT. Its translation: CASSSGTGASNTGELFF.

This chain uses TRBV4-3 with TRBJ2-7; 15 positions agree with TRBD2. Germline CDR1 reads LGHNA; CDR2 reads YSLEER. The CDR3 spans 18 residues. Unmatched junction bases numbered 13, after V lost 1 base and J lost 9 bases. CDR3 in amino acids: CASSQAGLAGGPQEGQYF. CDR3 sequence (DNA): TGCGCCAGCAGCCAAGCTGGACTAGCGGGAGGGCCACAGGAGGGGCAGTACTTC.

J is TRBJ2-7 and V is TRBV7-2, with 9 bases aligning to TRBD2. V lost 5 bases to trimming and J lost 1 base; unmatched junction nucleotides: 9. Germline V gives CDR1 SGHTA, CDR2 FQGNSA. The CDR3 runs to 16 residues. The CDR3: CASSRTAGGLSYEQYF. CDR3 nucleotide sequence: TGTGCCAGCAGCAGGACGGCGGGAGGGCTGTCCTACGAGCAGTACTTC.

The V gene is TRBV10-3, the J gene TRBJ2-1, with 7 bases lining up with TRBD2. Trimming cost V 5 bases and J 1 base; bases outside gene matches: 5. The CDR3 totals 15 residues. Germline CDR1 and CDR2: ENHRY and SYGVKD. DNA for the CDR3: TGTGCCATCAGTTTTAATAGCGGGTCCTACAATGAGCAGTTCTTC. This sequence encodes CAISFNSGSYNEQFF.